This T cell receptor beta chain was captured by sequencing in a study of blood T cell repertoires in COVID-19. Participants, roughly 18 to 100 years old, spanned approximately 25 US areas. This table comes from immunoSEQ multiplex PCR, and its TCRdb copy is limited to in-frame clones, with some not included. The sample has 350,000 to 450,000 clones, roughly four fifths seen once. The specimen was PBMCs or T cells enriched from blood (not recorded which). The clonotype comes from a woman in her 50s who had recovered from COVID-19.

The CDR3 coding sequence is TGTGCCAGCAGCCCTCAAGAGACCCAGTACTTC. This gives the protein CASSPQETQYF. The V and J genes are TRBV6-6 and TRBJ2-5; no firm D call. This CDR3 spans 11 amino acids. Germline CDR1 and CDR2: MNHNY and SVGAGI (reference sequence). V lost 6 bases and J 2 bases, leaving 4 bases between the germline ends.